The sequence of this TCR beta chain was determined in a study of molecular identifiers for immune sequencing clone quantification (dated by TCRdb to the late 2010s). Study-level background: For a replicate experiment, the RNA from either approximately 20,000 or 100,000 naive CD8 T cells was divided into five aliquots, and four of those aliquots went on to sequencing. This methods study benchmarked molecular-identifier clustering-based TCR repertoire sequencing (MIDCIRS) and TCR RNA copy counting, using CD8 T cells to do so.

The germline V gene (reference sequence) gives CDR1 as LNHNV and CDR2 as YYDKDF. Its CDR3 holds 15 amino acids, cysteine through phenylalanine. Only the CDR3 DNA stays, 45 bases, in frame from base 1. Trimming takes 3 bases from V and 3 bases from J, and the germline ends sit 14 bases apart. As regards this clonotype: Its target antigen remains unknown. One base away there is no much larger clone; base qualities are not given.

Libraries of naive CD8 T cells were built from anywhere between about 17,000 and 1,000,000 sorted cells, with 10%, 30% or 50% of the purified RNA used. Naive CD8 T cells were FACS-sorted as CD8+CD4-CCR7+CD45RA+ on a BD FACSAria II into RLT Plus buffer. Detection sensitivity was tested by spiking Jurkat RNA equal to some 11 TCR copies' worth into samples containing roughly 19,000-1,000,000 naive CD8 T cells. Enrichment of CD8 T cells was performed with RosetteSep CD8+ T Cell Enrichment Cocktail and Ficoll-Paque, after which ACK red cell lysis was carried out. What the work shows at the level of the full study, not this receptor alone: When barcode sub-clustering was not used, chimeric consensus sequences inflated TCR diversity, with chimeras reaching as high as 47%. Even against a background of about a million naive CD8 T cells, spiked-in Jurkat TCR RNA amounting to a single cell's worth was reported to be detectable. The naive libraries included spiked-in Jurkat TCR RNA (10 copies' worth), and this RNA is not part of the donor repertoire. Clones above 20 RNA copies held over 99% of molecules in CMV-specific effector cells but under 1% in naive cells. Identical TCR molecules sharing a barcode could cause highly expanded clone sizes to be underestimated. Modeling gave around 3 recovered TCR RNA copies per cell versus 7.5 to 10 by digital PCR, implying 25% to 30% capture efficiency.

Receptor amplification or capture employed PCR. The instrument given in TCRdb is NextSeq 500. Bulk TCR libraries were generated as previously described, with the TCR primers listed in Table S5 used. The Qiagen AllPrep DNA/RNA kit was used to purify total RNA. Before any analysis, reads coming from multiple sequencing runs of the same library were combined into one pool. The authors processed their data as follows. Only reads with exact TCR constant sequence were kept, trimmed to 150 nt, and grouped by their 12-nt molecular barcodes. Reads within each barcode group were sub-clustered using a 15% Levenshtein threshold, and quality-weighted consensus sequences were constructed for each RNA molecule. Non-functional sequences were excluded, and lower-count sequences lying one edit away from another sequence were also excluded. On the basis of fitting two negative binomial distributions, barcode sub-clusters with fewer than 20% of the maximum read count were discarded. TCRdb cleaned the public reads at Q25 with fastp, built clones with MiXCR and kept in-frame beta chains. Entries are consolidated by CDR3 protein sequence, retaining the most common genes and DNA. The authors' filters were not applied to this entry. Here the sample has a few hundred thousand distinct CDR3 sequences; over 20% occur a single time. The top ten hold about 0.71% of the sample.

The sequenced material came from naive CD8+ T cells from blood, with Jurkat cell RNA spiked in. In light of the paper, this sample's cell subset or site label describes: FACS-sorted CD8+CD4-CCR7+CD45RA+ naive T cells. The receptor chain draws on TRBV15 and TRBJ2-5, with a weak D call of TRBD1 (6 bases match). This TCR was recovered from a human donor in good health. Some libraries in this study had Jurkat cell RNA spiked in. The CDR3 region: CATSSTGTQKETQYF. The DNA reads TGTGCCACCAGCAGCACCGGGACACAAAAAGAGACCCAGTACTTC.